Each of the 22 T cell receptor beta chains below was sequenced from the same sample in a study of Ad26.COV2.S vaccination and SARS-CoV-2 variants. Profiling relied on immunoSEQ multiplex PCR, and the TCRdb table lists in-frame clones only, not all of them. This table has around 300,000 clones, 86% appearing once. The treatment: some 19 received Ad26.COV2.S at low or high dose, single or two shots; about five received placebo; per-sample allocation not given. Vaccine and placebo recipients were sampled on day 63 after the first injection. The starting material was peripheral blood, obtained in a trial of Ad26.COV2.S vaccine versus placebo. The receptors were sampled from a person aged 18-60 years who received the Ad26.COV2.S COVID-19 vaccine or a placebo.

The chain uses TRBV7-9 and TRBJ1-1; no clear D gene. The germline V gene has CDR1 SEHNR and CDR2 FQNEAQ (reference sequence). V lost 1 base, J lost 5 bases, and 11 bases lay in between. This CDR3 has 14 amino acids. The CDR3 sequence: CASSLGRRVTEAFF. CDR3 bases: TGTGCCAGCAGCTTAGGACGGAGGGTAACTGAAGCTTTCTTT. The whole variable domain, filled in from reference TRBV7-9 and TRBJ1-1, reads DTGVSQNPRHKITKRGQNVTFRCDPISEHNRLYWYRQTLGQGPEFLTYFQNEAQLEKSRLLSDRFSAERPKGSFSTLEIQRTEQGDSAMYLCASSLGRRVTEAFFGQGTRLTVV.

The chain combines TRBV14 with TRBJ1-2, with a tentative D call TRBD1 (5 bases). This CDR3 contains 14 residues. Germline lookup yields CDR1 SGHDN and CDR2 FVKESK. Trimming shortened V by 5 bases and J by 4 bases, and 14 bases separated the two germline ends. CDR3 region: CASSSLRGSYGYTF. The CDR3 region has the DNA TGTGCCAGCAGCTCCCTGAGGGGCAGCTATGGCTACACCTTC.

The chain has TRBV27 and TRBJ2-5; the match to TRBD1 covers 10 bases. J gave up 2 bases and V 4 bases, and 4 bases lay outside the gene matches. Germline assignment: CDR1 MNHEY and CDR2 SMNVEV (reference sequence). The CDR3 is 15 amino acids. The CDR3 sequence is CASSSGQGRQETQYF. The CDR3 nucleotides read TGTGCCAGCAGTTCGGGACAGGGGCGACAAGAGACCCAGTACTTC.

The V gene is TRBV7-2, the J gene TRBJ1-3; no definite D call. Germline CDR1 reads SGHTA; CDR2 reads FQGNSA. The V gene lost 5 bases and the J gene lost 0 bases, with 17 bases spanning the gap. This CDR3 is 17 amino acids long. The CDR3 DNA sequence: TGTGCCAGCAGCCCTTCCCGCCTCGCCTACTCTGGAAACACCATATATTTT. Residues: CASSPSRLAYSGNTIYF.

This chain uses TRBV7-3 with TRBJ2-1; the D gene is possibly TRBD1 (6 bases). The CDR3 loop spans 14 amino acids. Deletions cut 5 bases from V and 7 bases from J, with 15 bases between. Germline assignment: CDR1 SGHTA and CDR2 FQGTGA. CDR3 residues: CASSATGPVNEQFF. The CDR3 DNA sequence: TGTGCCAGCAGCGCCACAGGGCCGGTTAATGAGCAGTTCTTC.

The J gene is TRBJ1-1, the V gene TRBV7-8, with D possibly matching TRBD1 (5 bases). CDR1 is SGHVS and CDR2 is FQNEAQ in the germline V gene. The CDR3 has 17 amino acids. V was cut by 5 bases and J by 1 base, with 20 bases left in between. In nucleotides, the CDR3 is TGTGCCAGCAGCGGCGGGAGCGAGACAGAGCGGAACACTGAAGCTTTCTTT. This translates into CASSGGSETERNTEAFF. The full variable domain, completed using reference TRBV7-8 and TRBJ1-1, is GAGVSQSPRYKVAKRGQDVALRCDPISGHVSLFWYQQALGQGPEFLTYFQNEAQLDKSGLPSDRFFAERPEGSVSTLKIQRTQQEDSAVYLCASSGGSETERNTEAFFGQGTRLTVV.

This chain links TRBV7-2 with TRBJ2-7; 10 nucleotides align to TRBD2. CDR3 size: 17 residues. Trimming cost V 4 bases and J 0 bases; bases outside gene matches: 9. CDR1 and CDR2 from the germline V gene are SGHTA and FQGNSA. CDR3 sequence (DNA): TGTGCCAGCAGCTCCGCAGCCGGGACTAGCGACTCCTACGAGCAGTACTTC. Translating it yields CASSSAAGTSDSYEQYF.

In this sample, this clone turned up once. The chain couples TRBV2 to TRBJ2-1, with 12 bases fitting TRBD2. The trim removed 3 bases at V and 4 bases at J, leaving 4 bases unmatched. Per germline, CDR1 SNHLY and CDR2 FYNNEI. The CDR3 has 16 amino acids. The CDR3 nucleotides read TGTGCCAGCAGTGATCAAGGACTAGCGGGATACAATGAGCAGTTCTTC. This translates into CASSDQGLAGYNEQFF.

The genes are TRBV28 and TRBJ2-3, with a possible D match to TRBD2 (5 bases). The V end lost 2 bases, the J end lost 4 bases, and 16 bases lay between the germline ends. Germline CDR1 and CDR2: MDHEN and SYDVKM. The CDR3 sequence is 16 residues long. In DNA, the CDR3 is TGTGCCAGCAGTTTAGGAGCGGTACACCCGGCAGATACGCAGTATTTT. The encoded protein is CASSLGAVHPADTQYF.

The V and J genes are TRBV2 and TRBJ2-7; D is possibly TRBD2 (6 bases). The CDR3 consists of 14 residues. With 3 bases removed from V and 3 bases from J, the gap between germline ends came to 12 bases. Germline V CDR1 and CDR2: SNHLY, FYNNEI. The CDR3 nucleotides read TGTGCCAGCAGTGACGATGGGCGGGACTACGAGCAGTACTTC. Residues: CASSDDGRDYEQYF.

The J gene is TRBJ2-7, the V gene TRBV13, with TRBD2 matching 10 bases. The CDR3 sequence is 14 residues long. Germline V lookup: CDR1 PRHDT, CDR2 FYEKMQ (reference sequence). The V and J ends lost 4 bases and 7 bases, in that order; junction bases with no gene match: 7. CDR3 residues: CASSSRGLALEQYF. CDR3 nucleotides: TGTGCCAGCAGCTCAAGGGGACTAGCGCTGGAGCAGTACTTC. Looking up the rest from reference TRBV13 and TRBJ2-7 gives the full variable domain: AAGVIQSPRHLIKEKRETATLKCYPIPRHDTVYWYQQGPGQDPQFLISFYEKMQSDKGSIPDRFSAQQFSDYHSELNMSSLELGDSALYFCASSSRGLALEQYFGPGTRLTVT.

This chain joins TRBV6-6 and TRBJ2-6, with D uncertain. V gave up 4 bases and J gave up 2 bases, with 9 bases separating them. CDR3 size: 15 residues. CDR1 is MNHNY and CDR2 is SVGAGI in the germline V gene (reference sequence). The CDR3 DNA reads as TGTGCCAGCAGTTCAATGGTAACTGGGGCCAACGTCCTGACTTTC. It codes for CASSSMVTGANVLTF.

J is TRBJ2-7 and V is TRBV11-2, with TRBD2 matching 8 bases. CDR3 size: 15 residues. V shed 6 bases and J 5 bases; nucleotides not matched to a gene: 12. The germline gives CDR1 SGHAT, CDR2 FQNNGV. The CDR3 bases are TGTGCCAGCAGACCCCCGGGACTAGAGTCCAACGAGCAGTACTTC. This encodes CASRPPGLESNEQYF.

The rearrangement uses TRBV19 and TRBJ1-2; D is perhaps TRBD1 (5 bases). Germline CDR1 LNHDA, CDR2 SQIVND (reference sequence). The CDR3 totals 11 residues. V was cut by 8 bases and J by 6 bases, with 10 bases left in between. CDR3 residues: CASRRVDGYTF. The DNA of the CDR3 is TGTGCCAGTCGCAGGGTCGATGGCTACACCTTC.

The chain uses TRBV3-1 (or the pseudogene TRBV3-2) and TRBJ2-1; 9 bases match TRBD2. Trimming cost V 0 bases and J 3 bases; bases outside gene matches: 0. In germline, CDR1 is LGHDT, CDR2 YNNKEL (reference sequence). The CDR3 contains 15 residues. CDR3 region: CASSQDSGGYNEQFF. In nucleotides, the CDR3 is TGTGCCAGCAGCCAAGATAGCGGGGGCTACAATGAGCAGTTCTTC.

The gene calls are TRBV3-1 (or the pseudogene TRBV3-2) and TRBJ2-1, with D possibly being TRBD1 (5 bases). V shed 4 bases and J shed 0 bases, with 7 bases lying between them. The CDR3 length is 14 residues. Germline V gene lookup returns CDR1 LGHDT and CDR2 YNNKEL (reference sequence). In DNA, the CDR3 is TGTGCCAGCAGCCCCGACAGCTCCTACAATGAGCAGTTCTTC. As protein: CASSPDSSYNEQFF.

This clone was recorded a few times. The rearrangement joins TRBV6-4 to TRBJ2-3; the match to TRBD2 covers 7 bases. This CDR3 region has 14 residues. J was trimmed by 0 bases and V by 3 bases; bases with no gene match: 0. Germline V gene data show CDR1 as MRHNA and CDR2 as SNTAGT. CDR3 DNA sequence: TGTGCCAGCAGTGAGCGGGGGAGCACAGATACGCAGTATTTT. This sequence encodes CASSERGSTDTQYF.

This chain links TRBV11-2 with TRBJ2-4; unclear D gene. The V end was cut by 5 bases, the J end by 8 bases, with 7 bases between. Germline V lookup: CDR1 SGHAT, CDR2 FQNNGV. The CDR3 runs 11 residues. CDR3 in amino acids: CASSPLDIQYF. DNA for the CDR3: TGTGCCAGCAGCCCTCTTGACATTCAGTACTTC. Looking up the rest from reference TRBV11-2 and TRBJ2-4 gives the full variable domain: EAGVAQSPRYKIIEKRQSVAFWCNPISGHATLYWYQQILGQGPKLLIQFQNNGVVDDSQLPKDRFSAERLKGVDSTLKIQPAKLEDSAVYLCASSPLDIQYFGAGTRLSVL.

The genes are TRBV6-2 or TRBV6-3 and TRBJ2-2, with D possibly TRBD2 on 6 matching bases. The CDR3 length is 16 residues. Germline V CDR1 and CDR2: MNHEY, SVGEGT. Deletions cut 6 bases from V and 0 bases from J, with 14 bases between. CDR3 in DNA: TGTGCCAGCAGCCTAACCGGGACTTCGAACACCGGGGAGCTGTTTTTT. Its translation is CASSLTGTSNTGELFF.

This chain uses TRBV7-2 with TRBJ1-1; 7 bases match TRBD1. CDR1 SGHTA and CDR2 FQGNSA come from the germline V gene. V was clipped by 6 bases and J by 1 base; unmatched bases: 5. The CDR3 is 14 amino acids. The CDR3: CASRTGQRNTEAFF. CDR3 nucleotide sequence: TGTGCCAGCAGAACGGGACAGCGGAACACTGAAGCTTTCTTT.

V and J are TRBV28 and TRBJ2-7; unclear D gene. Germline assignment: CDR1 MDHEN and CDR2 SYDVKM. V lost 4 bases and J lost 3, with 10 bases in between. The CDR3 loop spans 13 amino acids. CDR3 region: CASSSRSFYEQYF. CDR3 in DNA: TGTGCCAGCAGTTCTAGGTCATTCTACGAGCAGTACTTC.

J is TRBJ2-7 and V is TRBV5-1; 8 nucleotides line up with TRBD1. This CDR3 has 14 residues. V shed 0 bases and J 6 bases; nucleotides not matched to a gene: 5. Germline assignment: CDR1 SGHRS and CDR2 YFSETQ. The CDR3: CASSLDVQGGEQYF. In DNA form, the CDR3 reads TGCGCCAGCAGCTTGGATGTACAGGGGGGCGAGCAGTACTTC.